These 19 T cell receptor beta chains came from one sample sequenced in a study of metastatic and nonmetastatic thyroid tumors (dated by TCRdb to the early 2020s). Library prep was done by PCR. Reads for this sample came from an Illumina HiSeq 4000. TCRdb reanalyzed the raw reads on its own, using fastp at Q25 for trimming and MiXCR for clone calling, and kept in-frame beta chains. The sample table lists tens of thousands of clones, more than 15% of them with a count of one. The leading ten clones occupy approximately 20% of the sample. Before undergoing thyroid surgery, none of the patients had been given any kind of treatment. The material sequenced was blood. All receptors derive from a female donor with papillary thyroid cancer or a benign thyroid nodule (not recorded which). Some clones in this sample may be carry-over from other donors' samples.

This clone was picked up many times. The V and J genes are TRBV20-1 and TRBJ2-1; maybe TRBD2 (6 bases). Trimming took 6 bases from V and 12 from J, leaving 18 bases between them. The CDR3 spans 12 residues. The germline gives CDR1 DFQATT, CDR2 SNEGSKA (reference sequence). The CDR3 sequence: CSARTTQERQFF. CDR3 nucleotides: TGCAGTGCACGGACTACCCAGGAAAGGCAGTTCTTC.

This clone was seen at least ten times. The rearrangement uses TRBV29-1 and TRBJ2-3, with TRBD2 matching 7 bases. Germline V gene lookup returns CDR1 SQVTM and CDR2 ANQGSEA. Germline trimming cut 5 bases from V and 1 base from J; bases unmatched to any gene: 9. There are 15 residues in the CDR3. CDR3 sequence reads: CSVNRRELGTDTQYF. The DNA of the CDR3 is TGCAGCGTTAACAGGCGGGAGCTGGGCACAGATACGCAGTATTTT.

The chain carries TRBV7-3 and TRBJ1-2, with D unclear. Germline-derived CDR1 and CDR2 are SGHTA and FQGTGA. Deletions cut 3 bases from V and 7 bases from J, with 15 bases between. This CDR3 contains 14 residues. CDR3 coding DNA: TGTGCCAGCAGCTTGGCACAGTGCTCCGGTGGCTACACCTTC. This gives the protein CASSLAQCSGGYTF.

This clone is categorized as medium-sized. J is TRBJ2-2 and V is TRBV6-2 or TRBV6-3; D call uncertain. The V gene's germline CDR1 is MNHEY and CDR2 SVGEGT. This CDR3 contains 15 residues. Trimming cost V 5 bases and J 1 base, with 11 bases left between them. The CDR3: CASSLHSRNTGELFF. In DNA, the CDR3 is TGTGCCAGCAGTCTCCATAGCCGGAACACCGGGGAGCTGTTTTTT.

This clone was observed at least ten times. The J gene is TRBJ1-2, the V gene TRBV5-6; D gene unclear. The length of the CDR3 is 12 residues. Trimming took off 3 bases at V and 7 bases at J, with 10 bases between the two ends. The germline V gene has CDR1 SGHDT and CDR2 YYEEEE. The CDR3 DNA reads as TGTGCCAGCAGCTCCCCGGTCAGTGGCTACACCTTC. This codes for CASSSPVSGYTF.

This clone was seen many times. The sample contains more than one DNA sequence encoding this CDR3. The chain joins TRBV7-9 to TRBJ2-2, with a tentative D call TRBD2 (6 bases). The CDR3 sequence is 14 residues long. The V end lost 3 bases, the J end lost 6 bases, and 11 bases lay between the germline ends. The germline gives CDR1 SEHNR, CDR2 FQNEAQ (reference sequence). CDR3 coding DNA: TGTGCCAGCAGCTTCTTCGGGGAGGCCGGGGAGCTGTTTTTT. Translated, it gives CASSFFGEAGELFF.

This clone occurred many times. This chain links TRBV24-1 with TRBJ1-1; TRBD1 might be the D (5 bases). This CDR3 contains 12 residues. Germline CDR1 reads KGHDR; CDR2 reads SFDVKD. V dropped 7 bases and J dropped 1 base, with 6 bases sitting between them. The DNA of the CDR3 is TGTGCCACCAGCACAGGGAACACTGAAGCTTTCTTT. This encodes CATSTGNTEAFF.

This clone was picked up many times. The gene calls are TRBV4-1 and TRBJ1-6; tentatively, D is TRBD1 (5 bases). Per the germline V gene, CDR1 is MGHRA and CDR2 is YSYEKL. V lost 4 bases and J 7 bases, leaving 8 bases between the germline ends. The CDR3 is 13 residues long. CDR3 bases: TGCGCCAGCAGCCGGGACGGAAATTCACCCCTCCACTTT. As protein: CASSRDGNSPLHF.

V usage is TRBV20-1 and J usage is TRBJ2-1, with TRBD2 matching 14 bases. Germline V gene lookup returns CDR1 DFQATT and CDR2 SNEGSKA (reference sequence). This CDR3 spans 14 amino acids. V lost 6 bases to trimming and J lost 5 bases; unmatched junction nucleotides: 3. The CDR3 reads CSAGTSGGHNEQFF. For the CDR3, the DNA is TGCAGTGCCGGGACTAGCGGGGGCCACAATGAGCAGTTCTTC.

Many counts were recorded for this clone. The chain has TRBV7-9 and TRBJ2-7; D is possibly TRBD1 or TRBD2 (5 bases each). The CDR3 is made up of 11 amino acids. Trimming pared 5 bases from V and 5 bases from J, leaving 7 bases between. Germline CDR1 and CDR2: SEHNR and FQNEAQ (reference sequence). The CDR3 DNA follows: TGTGCCAGCAGCCGGGACGACGAGCAGTACTTC. It is translated as CASSRDDEQYF.

J is TRBJ1-1 and V is TRBV24-1; D not resolved. CDR3 length equals 12 residues. Trimming removed 4 bases at V and 1 base at J, with 3 bases between. Germline CDR1 KGHDR, CDR2 SFDVKD. CDR3 coding DNA: TGTGCCACCAGTGACGGGAACACTGAAGCTTTCTTT. This gives the protein CATSDGNTEAFF.

This clone appeared a few times. The chain is built from TRBV7-2 and TRBJ2-7; 7 bases are shared with TRBD1. V lost 5 bases to trimming and J lost 7 bases; unmatched junction nucleotides: 14. Germline-derived CDR1 and CDR2 are SGHTA and FQGNSA. This CDR3 comprises 15 residues. CDR3 nucleotides: TGTGCCAGCAGCCCACCCCAGGGACAGTCCAAGGAGCAGTACTTC. As protein: CASSPPQGQSKEQYF.

This clone was recorded many times. CDR3 amino acids: CSANPGTSEEQFF. CDR3 in DNA: TGCAGTGCCAACCCCGGGACTAGCGAAGAGCAGTTCTTC. This chain connects TRBV20-1 to TRBJ2-1; TRBD2 matches 10 bases. The germline gives CDR1 DFQATT, CDR2 SNEGSKA (reference sequence). V dropped 6 bases and J dropped 10; count of bases not matched to a gene: 9. CDR3 size: 13 residues.

This clone turned up a few times. The chain uses TRBV19 and TRBJ1-2; 7 bases agree with TRBD1. CDR3 size: 13 residues. The J segment lost 4 bases and the V segment lost 5 bases, leaving 4 bases of the junction unmatched. CDR1 and CDR2 from the germline V gene are LNHDA and SQIVND (reference sequence). The CDR3 DNA is TGTGCCAGTAGTCCCCAGGGGGGCTATGGCTACACCTTC. This sequence encodes CASSPQGGYGYTF.

V gene TRBV20-1 combines with J gene TRBJ1-1; D remains unclear. Germline CDR1 and CDR2: DFQATT and SNEGSKA (reference sequence). The CDR3 sequence is 12 residues long. Trimming cost V 1 base and J 6 bases, with 9 bases left between them. CDR3 protein: CSARGSRSEAFF. CDR3 in DNA: TGCAGTGCTAGAGGGTCGAGGTCTGAAGCTTTCTTT.

This clone was observed at least ten times. The CDR3 loop reads CASSQGPRLYGYTF. In nucleotides, the CDR3 is TGTGCCAGCAGCCAAGGTCCCCGACTCTATGGCTACACCTTC. The genes are TRBV3-1 and TRBJ1-2; D is unclear. Trimming stripped 1 base from V and 4 bases from J, with 10 bases between. Germline CDR1 is LGHDT and CDR2 is YNNKEL (reference sequence). CDR3 length: 14 residues.

This clone was recorded at least ten times. The gene calls are TRBV28 and TRBJ2-1, with 10 bases matching TRBD2. Trimming took 4 bases from V and 4 from J; bases not matched to a gene: 7. Germline V gives CDR1 MDHEN, CDR2 SYDVKM. This CDR3 spans 16 amino acids. The CDR3 is CASSSSSGRAYNEQFF. CDR3 DNA: TGTGCCAGCAGTTCAAGCAGCGGGAGGGCTTACAATGAGCAGTTCTTC.

The sample holds many counts of this clone. V and J are TRBV4-3 and TRBJ2-2; the D call may be TRBD1 or TRBD2 (5 bases each). Germline V gene sequence: CDR1 LGHNA, CDR2 YSLEER. The CDR3 loop spans 14 amino acids. Trimming removed 4 bases from V and 4 bases from J, with 10 bases in between. This chain's CDR3 is CASSRRGTTGELFF. In DNA, the CDR3 is TGCGCCAGCAGCCGAAGAGGGACCACCGGGGAGCTGTTTTTT.

This clone was detected ten times or more. V and J are TRBV28 and TRBJ2-7; D is uncertain. Trimming removed 7 bases at V and 3 bases at J, with 13 bases between. Germline assignment: CDR1 MDHEN and CDR2 SYDVKM. This CDR3 spans 13 amino acids. CDR3 DNA sequence: TGTGCCAGCACCCGGCTAAATCTCTACGAGCAGTACTTC. As protein: CASTRLNLYEQYF. Full variable domain (rest looked up from reference TRBV28 and TRBJ2-7): DVKVTQSSRYLVKRTGEKVFLECVQDMDHENMFWYRQDPGLGLRLIYFSYDVKMKEKGDIPEGYSVSREKKERFSLILESASTNQTSMYLCASTRLNLYEQYFGPGTRLTVT.